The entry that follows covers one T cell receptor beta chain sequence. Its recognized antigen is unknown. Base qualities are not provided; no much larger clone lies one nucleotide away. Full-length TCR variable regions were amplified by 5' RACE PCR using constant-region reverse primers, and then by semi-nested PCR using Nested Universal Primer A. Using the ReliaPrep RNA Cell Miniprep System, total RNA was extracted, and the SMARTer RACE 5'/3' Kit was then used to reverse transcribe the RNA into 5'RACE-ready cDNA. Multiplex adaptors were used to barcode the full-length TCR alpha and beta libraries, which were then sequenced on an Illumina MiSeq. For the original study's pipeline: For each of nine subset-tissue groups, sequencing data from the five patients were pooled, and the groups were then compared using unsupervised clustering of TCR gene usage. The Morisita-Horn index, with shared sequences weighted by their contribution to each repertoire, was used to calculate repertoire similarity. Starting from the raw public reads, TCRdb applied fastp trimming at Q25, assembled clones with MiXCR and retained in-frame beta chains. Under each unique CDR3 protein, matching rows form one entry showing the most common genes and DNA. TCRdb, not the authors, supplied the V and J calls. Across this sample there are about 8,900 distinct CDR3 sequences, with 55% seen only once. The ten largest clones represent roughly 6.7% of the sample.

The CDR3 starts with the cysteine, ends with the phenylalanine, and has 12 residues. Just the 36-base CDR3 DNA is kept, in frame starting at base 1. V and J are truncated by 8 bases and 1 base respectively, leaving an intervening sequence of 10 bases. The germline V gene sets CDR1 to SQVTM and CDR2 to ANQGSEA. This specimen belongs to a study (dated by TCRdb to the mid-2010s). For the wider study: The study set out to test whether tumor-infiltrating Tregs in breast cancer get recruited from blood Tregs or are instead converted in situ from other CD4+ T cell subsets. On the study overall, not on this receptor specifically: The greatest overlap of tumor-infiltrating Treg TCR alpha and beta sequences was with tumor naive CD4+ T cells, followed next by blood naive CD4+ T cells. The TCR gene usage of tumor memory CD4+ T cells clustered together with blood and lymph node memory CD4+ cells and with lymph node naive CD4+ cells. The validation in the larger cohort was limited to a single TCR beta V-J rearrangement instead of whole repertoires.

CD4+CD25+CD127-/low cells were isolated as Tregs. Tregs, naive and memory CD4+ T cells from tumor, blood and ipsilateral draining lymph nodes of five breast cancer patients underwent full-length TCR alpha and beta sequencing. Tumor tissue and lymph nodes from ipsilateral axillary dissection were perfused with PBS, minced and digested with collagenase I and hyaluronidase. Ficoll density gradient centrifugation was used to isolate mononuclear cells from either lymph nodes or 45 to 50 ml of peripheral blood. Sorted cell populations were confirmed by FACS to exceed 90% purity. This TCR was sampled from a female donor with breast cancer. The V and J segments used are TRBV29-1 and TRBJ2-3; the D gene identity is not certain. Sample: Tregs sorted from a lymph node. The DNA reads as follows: TGCAGCACCCGCCGGGGCACAGATACGCAGTATTTT. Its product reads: CSTRRGTDTQYF.